This TCR beta chain is from a study of T cell repertoires and HLA-DP antigens. About the research overall: Alloreactive CD4+ T cells targeted HLA-DP on transduced HeLa.

The method was immunoSEQ multiplex PCR; TCRdb's version includes in-frame clones alone and lacks a portion of them. The data contain around 110,000 clones, roughly 92% of them seen just once; the ten biggest clones take up 0.25% to 0.3%. Germline CDR1 reads MGHRA; CDR2 reads YSYEKL. The CDR3 has 15 residues. V was pared by 1 base and J by 5 bases, with 4 bases of the junction left unmatched. A note on this clone: Its cognate antigen is unknown.

The receptor comes from a woman between 18 and 29 years old in good health and CMV-seronegative. The rearrangement uses TRBV4-1 and TRBJ2-2; 7 bases match TRBD1. Material: CD4+ T cells from PBMCs. CDR3 bases: TGCGCCAGCAGCCAAGGGACAGGTAGAACCGGGGAGCTGTTTTTT. This codes for CASSQGTGRTGELFF.